The rows below give T cell receptor beta chains drawn from one sample of a study of blood T cell repertoires in COVID-19. TCRdb's table, derived via immunoSEQ multiplex PCR, lists solely in-frame clones and lacks some. The sample consists of around 140,000 clones, 88% of them appearing once. Sequencing was done on a sample of peripheral blood. The origin of the receptors is a man in his 70s with active COVID-19. Both conserved end residues are part of each CDR3. D genes are given only for firm matches. Size values are once, few and many counts, or a class for expanded clones, and some rows have none.

clone size	V gene	D gene	J gene	CDR3 DNA	CDR3 protein
-	TRBV9	-	TRBJ2-6	TGTGCCAGCAGCCCCCGGGAGCTTTCTCTCGGGGCCAACGTCCTGACTTTC	CASSPRELSLGANVLTF
-	TRBV4-1	-	TRBJ1-4	TGCGCCAGCAGCCAAGAAAGGGGCGAGCCAATGTTT	CASSQERGEPMF
-	TRBV10-1	-	TRBJ2-7	TGCGCCAGCAGTGAGAACGTCGGCGGGTCCTACGAGCAGTACTTC	CASSENVGGSYEQYF
-	TRBV5-6	TRBD1	TRBJ1-1	TGTGCCAGCAGCCCGGACAGGGACACTGAAGCTTTCTTT	CASSPDRDTEAFF
-	TRBV27	TRBD1	TRBJ2-5	TGTGCCAGCGGACCTCGGACAGGCCAAGAAGAGACCCAGTACTTC	CASGPRTGQEETQYF
-	TRBV5-1	-	TRBJ2-1	TGCGCCAGCAGCTTGGTAGGGGATGAGCAGTTCTTC	CASSLVGDEQFF
-	TRBV2	TRBD2	TRBJ2-3	TGTGCCAGCAGTGACTCTAGCGGGAGAGGTACGCAGTATTTT	CASSDSSGRGTQYF
-	TRBV9	-	TRBJ2-2	TGTGCCAGCAGCGTCACGCCGGGGGGGGACAGGGCCACCGGGGAGCTGTTTTTT	CASSVTPGGDRATGELFF
once	TRBV2	-	TRBJ1-5	TGTGCCAGCAGTAATCAGGTTAGCAATCAGCCCCAGCATTTT	CASSNQVSNQPQHF
-	TRBV5-1	TRBD1	TRBJ1-2	TGCGCCAGCAGCTTTGACAGGGATGGCTACACCTTC	CASSFDRDGYTF
-	TRBV28	-	TRBJ2-5	TGTGCCAGCAGTTTAACCGCGTATGGGGGGGCTGAAGAGACCCAGTACTTC	CASSLTAYGGAEETQYF
once	TRBV5-1	TRBD2	TRBJ2-1	TGCGCCAGCAGCTTGGCGGCTAGCGGGAGGAGGGTCAATGAGCAGTTCTTC	CASSLAASGRRVNEQFF
-	TRBV14	TRBD2	TRBJ2-7	TGTGCCAGCAGCCTGGGACTAGCGGGGTACGAGCAGTACTTC	CASSLGLAGYEQYF
-	TRBV27	TRBD2	TRBJ2-1	TGTGCCAGCAGTATCCTAGCGGGAGCTGGCAATGAGCAGTTCTTC	CASSILAGAGNEQFF
-	TRBV7-3	TRBD1	TRBJ2-1	TGTGCCAGCAGCCCTACCGGGACAGGGGGCTGGAGGTCGTACAATGAGCAGTTCTTC	CASSPTGTGGWRSYNEQFF
-	TRBV7-9	TRBD2	TRBJ2-1	TGTGCCAGCAGCTTAGAGTCTAGCGGGAGGGTGGGGTACAATGAGCAGTTCTTC	CASSLESSGRVGYNEQFF
-	TRBV10-3	TRBD1	TRBJ1-5	TGTGCCATCAGTGAGGGACAGGGGTGGCCCCAGCATTTT	CAISEGQGWPQHF
-	TRBV1	-	TRBJ1-3	TGCACCAGCAGTCCCTTCTACAGGGTACACACCATATATTTT	CTSSPFYRVHTIYF
-	TRBV7-9	-	TRBJ2-7	TGTGCCAGCAGAGCGAGCTCCTACGAGCAGTACTTC	CASRASSYEQYF
-	TRBV11-2	-	TRBJ2-3	TGTGCCAGCAGCTTAGCCGTACTTAGCACAGATACGCAGTATTTT	CASSLAVLSTDTQYF
-	TRBV18	-	TRBJ2-7	TGTGCCAGCTCAACGGGAATTGCAACCTACGAGCAGTACTTC	CASSTGIATYEQYF
-	TRBV3-1/TRBV3-2	TRBD1	TRBJ2-2	TGTGCCAGCAGCCGACGACAGGGGAACACCGGGGAGCTGTTTTTT	CASSRRQGNTGELFF
-	TRBV6-5	-	TRBJ2-2	TGTGCCAGCAGTTTCAGCGGGTTGAACACCGGGGAGCTGTTTTTT	CASSFSGLNTGELFF
-	TRBV2	-	TRBJ2-5	TGTGCCAGCAGAGGGGAACAGACAAAACAAGAGACCCAGTACTTC	CASRGEQTKQETQYF
-	TRBV6-6	-	TRBJ1-4	TGTGCCAGCACCACATACAGGGATGGGGATGAAAAACTGTTTTTT	CASTTYRDGDEKLFF
-	TRBV5-6	-	TRBJ2-3	TGTGCCAGCAGCTCCGTAACAGATACGCAGTATTTT	CASSSVTDTQYF
few	TRBV5-6	-	TRBJ1-2	TGTGCCAGCAGCTTGGGGCAGGGGAACTATGGCTACACCTTC	CASSLGQGNYGYTF
-	TRBV30	-	TRBJ1-3	TGTGCCTGGAGTGTATTAGAGGGCCATGGAAACACCATATATTTT	CAWSVLEGHGNTIYF
-	TRBV10-2	TRBD2	TRBJ2-7	TGCGCCAGCGCCAACGGGAGGGATCTATACGAGCAGTACTTC	CASANGRDLYEQYF
-	TRBV11-2	TRBD1	TRBJ2-1	TGTGCCAGCAAAGACAGGGTCTCCTACAATGAGCAGTTCTTC	CASKDRVSYNEQFF
-	TRBV2	TRBD1	TRBJ1-6	TGTGCCAGCAGTGAAACTGGACAGGGATCGGAGTCACCCCTCCACTTT	CASSETGQGSESPLHF
-	TRBV4-3	TRBD1	TRBJ2-7	TGCGCCAGCAGCCGGGACAGGCGAACCTACGAGCAGTACTTC	CASSRDRRTYEQYF
-	TRBV12-3/TRBV12-4	-	TRBJ1-1	TGTGCCAGCAGTTTCGGGGGTACTGAAGCTTTCTTT	CASSFGGTEAFF
-	TRBV21-1	-	TRBJ1-5	TGTGCCAGCAAGGGGGGACAGGGAAATAGAGGGACGATCCCAAATAGCAATCAGCCCCAGCATTTT	CASKGGQGNRGTIPNSNQPQHF
-	TRBV11-2	-	TRBJ2-7	TGTGCCAGCAGCTTAGCCTCCAGCAGGGGGGTTCTGTTCGAGCAGTACTTC	CASSLASSRGVLFEQYF
-	TRBV29-1	TRBD2	TRBJ2-6	TGCAGCGTTGTGGCCCTAAGGCGGGGGAGCTCTGGGGCCAACGTCCTGACTTTC	CSVVALRRGSSGANVLTF
-	TRBV5-6	-	TRBJ1-1	TGTGCCAGCAGCTTGGGAATAGACAGGACTCGGCAAACTGAAGCTTTCTTT	CASSLGIDRTRQTEAFF
-	TRBV11-2	TRBD2	TRBJ2-1	TGTGCCAGCAGCTTATGGCGGGAGGCCTACAATGAGCAGTTCTTC	CASSLWREAYNEQFF
few	TRBV28	-	TRBJ1-5	TGTGCCAGCAGCCCCGGGGGGGCGAGCAATCAGCCCCAGCATTTT	CASSPGGASNQPQHF
-	TRBV25-1	TRBD2	TRBJ2-7	TGTGCCAGCAGTGAATTACGGGCCCGGGAGGGATCCTACGAGCAGTACTTC	CASSELRAREGSYEQYF
-	TRBV4-1	-	TRBJ2-2	TGCGCCAGCAGCCCGACGGGCAGGGGAGGGACCGGGGAGCTGTTTTTT	CASSPTGRGGTGELFF
-	TRBV18	TRBD1	TRBJ1-2	TGTGCCAGCTCACCACTCGGGACAGGGGGGATTGATGCTGATGGCTACACCTTC	CASSPLGTGGIDADGYTF
-	TRBV9	-	TRBJ2-3	TGTGCCAGCAGCGTAGGGGCTAGCCCCACAGATACGCAGTATTTT	CASSVGASPTDTQYF
-	TRBV11-3	TRBD2	TRBJ2-1	TGTGCCAGCAGCGGGCGGGGACTAAACAATGAGCAGTTCTTC	CASSGRGLNNEQFF
once	TRBV6-1	-	TRBJ2-1	TGTGCCAGCAGTGAAGCGGGGGGGGCAGGTGAGCAGTTCTTC	CASSEAGGAGEQFF
-	TRBV5-6	TRBD1	TRBJ2-7	TGTGCCAGCAGCTTCGGGACAGGGAAGGCCTACGAGCAGTACTTC	CASSFGTGKAYEQYF
-	TRBV30	-	TRBJ1-5	TGTGCCTGGAGTGATGGAGTCAGCAATCAGCCCCAGCATTTT	CAWSDGVSNQPQHF
-	TRBV5-1	TRBD2	TRBJ2-3	TGCGCCAGCAGCTTGGGACTAGCAAGGGCCACAGATACGCAGTATTTT	CASSLGLARATDTQYF
-	TRBV27	-	TRBJ1-1	TGTGCCAGCAGGGGGCGCAGTTTGAACACTGAAGCTTTCTTT	CASRGRSLNTEAFF
-	TRBV7-9	TRBD2	TRBJ2-1	TGTGCCAGCAGCTCTAGCGGGAGCCAGGGTGAGCAGTTCTTC	CASSSSGSQGEQFF
-	TRBV4-2	TRBD2	TRBJ2-1	TGTGCCAGCAGCCAAGATATGCGGACTAGCGGGAGAGATGAGCAGTTCTTC	CASSQDMRTSGRDEQFF
-	TRBV28	-	TRBJ2-3	TGTGCCAGCAGTTTAGGCCGAATGGCTAGCACAGATACGCAGTATTTT	CASSLGRMASTDTQYF
few	TRBV2	-	TRBJ1-3	TGTGCCAGCAGCATACTAAGAGACAGGCGCTCTGGAAACACCATATATTTT	CASSILRDRRSGNTIYF
-	TRBV5-1	TRBD1	TRBJ2-1	TGCGCCAGCAGCTCAGATCGGGACAGGGGGAGCAATGAGCAGTTCTTC	CASSSDRDRGSNEQFF
-	TRBV2	TRBD1	TRBJ2-7	TGTGCCAGCAGCGATGGGACAGGGCCCATATCCTACGAGCAGTACTTC	CASSDGTGPISYEQYF
few	TRBV30	-	TRBJ2-1	TGTGCCTGGAGTGTGGGAAGGGGTCTGGAGCAGTTCTTC	CAWSVGRGLEQFF
-	TRBV7-2	-	TRBJ1-3	TGTGCCAGCAGCTTAGATCCGGGGAGCGGAAACACCATATATTTT	CASSLDPGSGNTIYF